This TCR beta chain was captured by sequencing in a study of shared clonotypes between healthy human individuals. Here immunoSEQ multiplex PCR was the method, and the copy in TCRdb shows in-frame clones only, minus some. The repertoire has 550,000 to 850,000 clones, approximately 74% of them found once; the top ten carry approximately 1.8%. With respect to this clone: The antigen remains unidentified.

The V and J ends lost 1 base and 3 bases respectively, with 10 bases between them. Germline CDR1 is SGHRS and CDR2 is YFSETQ. There are 15 residues in the CDR3. None of the donors, who were healthy HIV-negative adults, had recently had acute infections or vaccinations. Whole-study findings and limits: Sharing across four donors was seen in 5% to 5.5% of naive CD4 clonotypes.

Sequencing input: memory CD4+ T cells sorted from blood. The subset was: CD45RA-negative fraction. The chain recombines TRBV5-1 with TRBJ2-2; D unresolved. This clonotype was sampled from a woman aged 25-40 years in good health. Here the CDR3 DNA reads TGCGCCAGCAGCTTGCAATCAGGCGACACCGGGGAGCTGTTTTTT. Translation gives CASSLQSGDTGELFF. Filled out from reference TRBV5-1 and TRBJ2-2, the complete variable domain reads KAGVTQTPRYLIKTRGQQVTLSCSPISGHRSVSWYQQTPGQGLQFLFEYFSETQRNKGNFPGRFSGRQFSNSRSEMNVSTLELGDSALYLCASSLQSGDTGELFFGEGSRLTVL.